This paragraph reports one T cell receptor beta chain. The antigen is unknown. This sample was taken from a study of T cell responses to AZD1222 COVID-19 vaccine. TCRdb keeps only in-frame clones here, not all; method: immunoSEQ multiplex PCR. The table shows about 76,000 clones, with about 80% occurring only once. Trimming stripped 0 bases from V and 0 bases from J, with 7 bases between. Germline V lookup: CDR1 SGHNT, CDR2 YYREEE (reference sequence). This CDR3 is 15 amino acids long. General study points: Recipients of AZD1222 seropositive at baseline numbered only 5 or 6. Spike-spanning, vaccine-associated CD4 TCRs were dominant at 160-218 and 743-854. Clonal diversity was possibly underestimated, and white British individuals and females predominated among donors.

The sequence came from an adult who received the MenACWY meningococcal vaccine as a control. The V and J genes are TRBV5-4 and TRBJ2-1; D not certain. Sequencing was performed on peripheral blood, taken 28 days after the second dose of the MenACWY control vaccine. CDR3 bases: TGTGCCAGCAGCTTGGGGCAAACCTCCTACAATGAGCAGTTCTTC. This gives the protein CASSLGQTSYNEQFF.